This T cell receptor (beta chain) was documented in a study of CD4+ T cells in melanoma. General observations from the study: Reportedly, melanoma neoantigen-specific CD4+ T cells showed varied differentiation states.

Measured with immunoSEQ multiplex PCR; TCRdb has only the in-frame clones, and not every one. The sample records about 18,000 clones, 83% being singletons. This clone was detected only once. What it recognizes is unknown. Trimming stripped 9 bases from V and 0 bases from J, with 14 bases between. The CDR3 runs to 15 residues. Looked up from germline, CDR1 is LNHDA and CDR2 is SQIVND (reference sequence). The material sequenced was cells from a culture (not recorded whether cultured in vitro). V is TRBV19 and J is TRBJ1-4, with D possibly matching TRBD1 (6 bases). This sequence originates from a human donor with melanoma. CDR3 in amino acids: CASGPSGATNEKLFF. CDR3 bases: TGTGCCAGCGGGCCCTCAGGGGCAACTAATGAAAAACTGTTTTTT.